A single T cell receptor (beta chain) is shown here with its context. Its specificity is not known. This sample was taken from a study of CD4 T cells in relation to SARS-CoV-2 and coronaviruses. The wider study: No peptide or an HIV-1 Nef peptide pool served as negative control.

This CDR3 has 12 residues. V lost 6 bases and J lost 6; bases outside the gene matches: 4. Some clones are missing from TCRdb's copy, which holds only in-frame ones; the method was immunoSEQ multiplex PCR. This table holds 29,000 or so clones, over 65% found once. The unexposed donors gave CD4+ T cells in 2011-2018, prior to COVID-19. CD4+ T cells were isolated from the cells after roughly 11 days of culture. As cell numbers allowed, unexposed-donor CD4+ T cells faced SARS-CoV-2 S/N and four cold-coronavirus spikes. Material for sequencing was CD4+ T cells from PBMCs, cultured in vitro. The chain combines TRBV12-3 or TRBV12-4 with TRBJ1-1; 7 nucleotides agree with TRBD1. The receptor's source is a human donor in good health. The CDR3 region is CASSPQGAEAFF. The CDR3 region has the DNA TGTGCCAGCAGCCCTCAGGGGGCTGAAGCTTTCTTT.